A selection of T cell receptor beta chains follows, all from one sample in a study of blood T cell repertoires in COVID-19. Sequencing was performed with immunoSEQ multiplex PCR; in TCRdb, only in-frame clones are kept and a portion is missing. This table holds approximately 170,000 clones, around 90% found once. Sequencing was carried out using peripheral blood. The receptor source for this set is a man aged 18 to 30 with COVID-19, enrolled during active disease. The CDR3 runs from the conserved cysteine through the conserved F or W. The D gene is left open where the match is weak. Rows give clone size only sometimes, using once, few, many, or a class for an expanded clone.

TRBV20-1,TRBJ1-5,-,-,CSASVQGRLARHQPQHF,TGCAGTGCTAGTGTTCAGGGTAGGTTGGCCCGGCATCAGCCCCAGCATTTT
TRBV6-5,TRBJ2-7,-,TRBD1,CASSRTGSYEQYF,TGTGCCAGCAGTCGGACAGGGAGCTACGAGCAGTACTTC
TRBV25-1,TRBJ1-2,few,-,CASSEQNVRYTF,TGTGCCAGCAGTGAGCAGAACGTTCGCTACACCTTC
TRBV27,TRBJ1-1,-,TRBD1,CASRFGTGGTEAFF,TGTGCCAGCAGATTCGGGACAGGGGGTACTGAAGCTTTCTTT
TRBV4-2,TRBJ1-4,-,TRBD1,CASSRGQGDNEKLFF,TGTGCCAGCAGCCGCGGACAGGGAGATAATGAAAAACTGTTTTTT
TRBV12-3/TRBV12-4,TRBJ2-7,-,TRBD2,CASSFSGYEQYF,TGTGCCAGCAGCTTTAGCGGGTACGAGCAGTACTTC
TRBV5-1,TRBJ1-1,-,-,CASSPRSLGAIEAFF,TGCGCCAGCAGCCCCAGGTCCTTGGGGGCGATTGAAGCTTTCTTT
TRBV4-3,TRBJ1-2,-,-,CASSQDLEEGYTF,TGCGCCAGCAGCCAAGATCTGGAGGAGGGCTACACCTTC
TRBV6-2/TRBV6-3,TRBJ2-7,once,TRBD1,CASSYSMGQAYEQYF,TGTGCCAGCAGTTACTCGATGGGACAGGCCTACGAGCAGTACTTC
TRBV7-2,TRBJ1-1,-,-,CASSIRRGGTEAFF,TGTGCCAGCAGCATCCGCAGGGGAGGGACTGAAGCTTTCTTT
TRBV7-6,TRBJ2-1,once,TRBD2,CASSGSGRAHNEQFF,TGTGCCAGCAGCGGAAGCGGGAGGGCCCACAATGAGCAGTTCTTC
TRBV3-1/TRBV3-2,TRBJ1-1,-,-,CASSGRDPPLGEAFF,TGTGCCAGCAGCGGGCGGGACCCCCCGTTGGGTGAAGCTTTCTTT
TRBV7-6,TRBJ2-1,-,TRBD2,CASSRASGSYNEQFF,TGTGCCAGCAGCCGCGCTAGCGGGAGCTACAATGAGCAGTTCTTC
TRBV30,TRBJ2-3,-,TRBD2,CAWSPGLAERVADTQYF,TGTGCCTGGAGCCCGGGGCTAGCGGAGAGAGTGGCAGATACGCAGTATTTT
TRBV28,TRBJ2-7,-,TRBD1,CASSRGQGKTYEQYF,TGTGCCAGCAGCCGGGGACAGGGGAAAACCTACGAGCAGTACTTC
TRBV30,TRBJ1-5,-,-,CAWTEGRGPPQHF,TGTGCCTGGACGGAGGGACGGGGACCGCCCCAGCATTTT
TRBV7-9,TRBJ1-5,-,-,CASSSVDSDSNQPQHF,TGTGCCAGCAGCTCAGTAGACAGCGATAGCAATCAGCCCCAGCATTTT
TRBV7-2,TRBJ2-1,-,-,CASSFPGARDEQFF,TGTGCCAGCAGCTTCCCGGGCGCGCGGGATGAGCAGTTCTTC
TRBV12-3/TRBV12-4,TRBJ1-1,-,-,CASSLRYGVQAFF,TGTGCCAGCAGTTTAAGGTACGGAGTACAAGCTTTCTTT
TRBV7-6,TRBJ1-3,once,-,CASSRGNGAGNTIYF,TGTGCCAGCAGCCGAGGGAACGGGGCTGGAAACACCATATATTTT